The 3 T cell receptor beta chains reported below all come from one sample, sequenced in a study of T cell repertoires in cytomegalovirus infection. TCRdb reanalysed the reads using MiXCR and keeps one entry per CDR3 protein. The repertoire includes about 200,000 distinct CDR3 sequences, approximately 9.7% of them detected once, and around 4.4% sits in the top ten. The sequenced sample consisted of PBMCs. All receptors derive from a human donor in good health (CMV status not recorded). Some clones in this sample may be carry-over from other donors' samples.

On this clonotype: The CDR3 does not close with the conserved phenylalanine or tryptophan, likely indicating a read error. The rearrangement links TRBV20-1 to TRBJ2-1, with D hard to call. The length of the CDR3 is 11 residues. Germline loops: CDR1 DFQATT, CDR2 SNEGSKA (reference sequence). V was pared by 3 bases and J by 5 bases, with 5 bases between. The DNA of the CDR3 is TGCAGTGCTAGCTCTAACAATGAGCAGTTCTTA. Amino acid sequence: CSASSNNEQFL.

This clonotype appeared many times. The chain couples TRBV7-2 to TRBJ2-5, with 8 bases that match TRBD2. V shed 2 bases and J 2 bases; nucleotides not matched to a gene: 7. This CDR3 is built from 16 residues. Germline V lookup: CDR1 SGHTA, CDR2 FQGNSA. The CDR3 region is CASSLMSGRGQETQYF. CDR3 sequence (DNA): TGTGCCAGCAGCTTAATGAGCGGGAGAGGGCAAGAGACCCAGTACTTC. Together with reference TRBV7-2 and TRBJ2-5, the CDR3 gives the full variable domain: GAGVSQSPSNKVTEKGKDVELRCDPISGHTALYWYRQSLGQGLEFLIYFQGNSAPDKSGLPSDRFSAERTGGSVSTLTIQRTQQEDSAVYLCASSLMSGRGQETQYFGPGTRLLVL.

This clonotype has a handful of counts. The chain joins TRBV28 to TRBJ2-3; possible D gene TRBD1, 6 bases. Trimming shortened V by 2 bases and J by 0 bases, and 12 bases separated the two germline ends. The length of the CDR3 is 16 residues. Germline assignment: CDR1 MDHEN and CDR2 SYDVKM. CDR3: CASSLIRGQSTDTQYF. CDR3 bases: TGTGCCAGCAGTTTAATCAGGGGACAAAGCACAGATACGCAGTATTTT. Full variable domain (remainder filled in from reference TRBV28 and TRBJ2-3): DVKVTQSSRYLVKRTGEKVFLECVQDMDHENMFWYRQDPGLGLRLIYFSYDVKMKEKGDIPEGYSVSREKKERFSLILESASTNQTSMYLCASSLIRGQSTDTQYFGPGTRLTVL.